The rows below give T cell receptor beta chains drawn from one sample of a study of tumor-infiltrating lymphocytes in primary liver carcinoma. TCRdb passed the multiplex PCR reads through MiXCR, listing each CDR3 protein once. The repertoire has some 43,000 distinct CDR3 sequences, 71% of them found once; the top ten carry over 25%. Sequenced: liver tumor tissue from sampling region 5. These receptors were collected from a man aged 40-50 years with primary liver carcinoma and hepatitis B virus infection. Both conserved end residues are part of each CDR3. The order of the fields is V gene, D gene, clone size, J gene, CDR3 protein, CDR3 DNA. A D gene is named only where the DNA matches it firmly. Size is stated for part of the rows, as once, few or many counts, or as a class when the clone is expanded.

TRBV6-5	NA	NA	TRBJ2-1	CASSPDSYSYNAQFF	TGTGCCAGCAGCCCTGACTCTTACTCCTACAATGCGCAGTTCTTC
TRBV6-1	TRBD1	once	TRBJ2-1	CASRRETGGSYNEQFF	TGCGCCAGCAGAAGAGAGACAGGGGGCTCCTACAATGAGCAGTTCTTC
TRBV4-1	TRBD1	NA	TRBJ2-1	CASSPRGQGEDEQLF	TGCGCCAGCAGCCCGAGGGGACAGGGGGAGGATGAGCAGCTCTTC
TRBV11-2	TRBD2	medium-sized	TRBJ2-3	CASSLREVGTDTQYF	TGTGCCAGCAGCTTACGGGAGGTTGGCACAGATACGCAGTATTTT
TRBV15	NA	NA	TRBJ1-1	CATSFGPGTEAFF	TGTGCCACCAGCTTCGGACCAGGCACTGAAGCTTTCTTT
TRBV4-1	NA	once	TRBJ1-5	CASSQEGGGGDQAQHF	TGCGCCAGCAGCCAAGAAGGAGGGGGTGGGGATCAGGCCCAGCATTTT
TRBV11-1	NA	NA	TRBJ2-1	CDSRLGLGLPTHEQFF	TGTGACAGCCGCTTAGGCCTGGGACTTCCTACTCATGAGCAGTTCTTC
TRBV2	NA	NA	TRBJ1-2	CASRGFYYGYTF	TGTGCCAGCAGGGGTTTCTACTATGGCTACACCTTC
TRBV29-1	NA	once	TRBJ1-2	CSVEALGGGYVF	TGCAGCGTTGAGGCCCTGGGGGGTGGCTACGTCTTC
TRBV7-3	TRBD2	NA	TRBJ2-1	CASSLGLAGYNKQFF	TGTGCCAGCAGCTTGGGACTAGCGGGGTACAATAAGCAGTTCTTC
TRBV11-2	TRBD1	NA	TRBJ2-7	CASNSAQGDEEYF	TGTGCCAGCAACTCTGCCCAGGGGGACGAGGAGTACTTC
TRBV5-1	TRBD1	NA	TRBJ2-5	CASSSGQGGETQYF	TGCGCCAGCAGCTCCGGACAGGGTGGGGAGACCCAGTACTTC
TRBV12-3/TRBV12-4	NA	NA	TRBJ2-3	CASTLLSADTQYF	TGTGCCAGCACTTTATTATCGGCTGATACGCAGTATTTT
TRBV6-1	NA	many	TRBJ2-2	CASSIDRTNTGELFF	TGTGCCAGCAGTATTGACAGAACGAACACCGGGGAGCTGTTTTTT
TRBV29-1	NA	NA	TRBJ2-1	CSGRSSRRDEQFF	TGCAGCGGCCGGAGTAGCAGGAGGGATGAGCAGTTCTTC
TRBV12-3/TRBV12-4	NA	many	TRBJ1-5	CASSLVADQPQHF	TGTGCCAGCAGTTTAGTGGCAGACCAGCCCCAGCATTTT
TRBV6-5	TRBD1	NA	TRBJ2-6	CASSLWTGMRAGANVLAF	TGTGCCAGCAGCCTTTGGACAGGGATGAGAGCTGGGGCCAACGTCCTGGCTTTC
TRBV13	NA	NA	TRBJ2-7	CASSTFGAVYEQYF	TGTGCCAGCAGCACTTTCGGGGCGGTCTACGAGCAGTACTTC
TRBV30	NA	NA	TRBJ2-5	CASNPSGTFGEIQYF	TGTGCCTCGAACCCAAGCGGGACATTCGGAGAGATCCAGTACTTC
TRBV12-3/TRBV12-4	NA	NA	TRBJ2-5	CADSRTTKETQYF	TGTGCCGACAGCCGTACTACAAAAGAGACCCAGTACTTC
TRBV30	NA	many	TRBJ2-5	CAWNAGVETQYF	TGTGCCTGGAATGCGGGTGTGGAGACCCAGTACTTC
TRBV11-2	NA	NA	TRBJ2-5	CASNLVGQYKAQYF	TGTGCCAGCAACTTAGTGGGTCAGTACAAGGCCCAGTACTTC
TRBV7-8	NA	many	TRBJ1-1	CASSLGGSEAFF	TGTGCCAGCAGCTTAGGGGGGAGTGAAGCTTTCTTT
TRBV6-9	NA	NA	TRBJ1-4	CASSSTGSRPSNEKLFF	TGTGCCAGCAGTTCGACAGGATCTCGTCCCAGCAATGAAAAACTGTTTTTT
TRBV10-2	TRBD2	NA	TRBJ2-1	CVSSGTSDYNELFF	TGCGTCAGCAGTGGAACTAGCGACTACAATGAGCTGTTCTTC
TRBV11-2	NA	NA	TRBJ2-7	CASSLDRASYEQYF	TGTGCCAGCAGCTTAGACAGGGCGTCCTACGAGCAGTACTTC
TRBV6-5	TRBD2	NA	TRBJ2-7	CASSYSSRLTGGGGQYF	TGTGCCAGCAGTTACAGTAGTCGGTTAACGGGAGGGGGGGGGCAGTACTTC
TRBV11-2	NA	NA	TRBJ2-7	CAISLAYGSCEQYF	TGTGCCATCAGTTTAGCTTACGGCTCCTGCGAGCAGTACTTT
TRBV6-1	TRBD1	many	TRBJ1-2	CASSQGGGYGYTF	TGTGCCAGCAGTCAGGGGGGTGGATATGGCTACACCTTC
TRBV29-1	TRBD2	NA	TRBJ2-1	CSVTGGVAYDEQFF	TGCAGCGTTACGGGGGGAGTGGCCTACGATGAGCAGTTCTTC
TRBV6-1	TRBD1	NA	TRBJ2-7	CVSSEPGQGSEQYF	TGTGTCAGCAGTGAACCGGGACAGGGCAGCGAGCAGTACTTC
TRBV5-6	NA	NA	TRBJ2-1	CTSRFGAVGNEQFF	TGCACCAGCAGATTCGGGGCGGTGGGCAATGAGCAGTTCTTC
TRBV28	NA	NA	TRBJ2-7	CTNRDAGSSYEQYF	TGTACCAACAGGGACGCGGGGAGCTCATACGAGCAGTACTTC
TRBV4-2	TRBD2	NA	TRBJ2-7	CATTGLAGGGYEQYF	TGTGCCACTACTGGACTAGCGGGAGGGGGGTACGAGCAGTACTTC
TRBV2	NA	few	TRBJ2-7	CARRKGSYEQYF	TGTGCCAGACGAAAGGGATCCTACGAGCAGTACTTC
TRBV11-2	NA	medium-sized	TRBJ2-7	CASSFVGLYYEQYF	TGTGCCAGCAGCTTTGTAGGGTTGTACTACGAGCAGTACTTC
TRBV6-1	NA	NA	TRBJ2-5	CASSGELGRATGKETQYF	TGTGCAAGCAGTGGAGAATTGGGGCGAGCCACCGGGAAGGAGACCCAGTACTTC
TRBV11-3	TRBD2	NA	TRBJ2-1	CANSLDLYVGGLVYDEQFF	TGTGCCAACAGCTTAGATCTCTATGTGGGAGGGCTGGTCTACGATGAGCAGTTCTTC
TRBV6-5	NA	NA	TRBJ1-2	CSSSPFGGLYGYTF	TGTTCCAGCAGTCCTTTCGGGGGACTCTATGGCTACACCTTC
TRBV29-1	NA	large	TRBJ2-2	CSVGQGELFF	TGCAGCGTGGGGCAGGGGGAGCTGTTTTTT
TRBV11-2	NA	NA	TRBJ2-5	CASRFRDLAQETQYF	TGTGCCAGCAGATTCCGGGACTTGGCCCAGGAGACCCAGTACTTC
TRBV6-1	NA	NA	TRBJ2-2	CASSEGQMNTGGLFF	TGTGCCAGCAGTGAGGGACAGATGAACACCGGGGGGCTGTTTTTT
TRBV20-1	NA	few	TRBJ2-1	CSASVQGNEQFF	TGCAGTGCTAGCGTACAGGGAAATGAGCAGTTCTTC
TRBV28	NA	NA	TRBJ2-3	CASSAPSRDPTDMQYF	TGTGCCAGCAGCGCCCCGAGTAGGGATCCCACAGATATGCAGTATTTT
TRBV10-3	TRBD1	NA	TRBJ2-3	CAISGVRTGNTDTQYF	TGTGCCATCAGTGGGGTTAGGACAGGGAACACAGATACGCAGTATTTT
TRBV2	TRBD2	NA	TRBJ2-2	CASTASGYCRTGELFF	TGTGCCAGCACGGCTAGCGGGTACTGCCGCACCGGAGAGCTGTTTTTT
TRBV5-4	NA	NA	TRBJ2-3	CASSLRVSRGADTQYF	TGTGCCAGCAGCTTACGGGTCTCAAGGGGGGCAGATACGCAGTATTTT
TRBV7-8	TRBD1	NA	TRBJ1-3	CANSPTGTGVTGNTIYF	TGTGCCAACAGCCCCACCGGGACAGGGGTCACTGGAAACACCATATATTTT
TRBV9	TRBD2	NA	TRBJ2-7	CASSVGGIAGINEQYF	TGTGCCAGCAGCGTAGGAGGGATAGCGGGAATCAACGAGCAGTACTTC
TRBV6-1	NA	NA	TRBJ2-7	CASSDWVLCEQYF	TGTGCCAGCAGTGATTGGGTTTTGTGTGAGCAGTACTTC
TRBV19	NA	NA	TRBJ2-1	CASTSGLYYEQFF	TGTGCCAGTACCAGCGGGTTGTACTATGAGCAGTTCTTC
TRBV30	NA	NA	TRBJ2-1	CAWSRGIEQFF	TGTGCCTGGAGTAGGGGAATTGAGCAGTTCTTC
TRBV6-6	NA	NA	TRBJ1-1	CASSYSFIGTEAFF	TGTGCCAGCAGTTACTCATTCATCGGAACTGAAGCTTTCTTT
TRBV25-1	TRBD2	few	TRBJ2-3	CASSSLAGGTDTQYF	TGTGCCAGCAGTTCCCTAGCGGGAGGCACAGATACGCAGTATTTT
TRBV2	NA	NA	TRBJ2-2	CASSETRRTGELFF	TGTGCCAGCAGTGAAACAAGGCGGACCGGGGAGCTGTTTTTT
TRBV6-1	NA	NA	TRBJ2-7	CACSEEYLRGHYF	TGTGCCTGCAGTGAGGAGTATCTACGAGGGCATTACTTC